This T cell receptor (beta chain) was observed in a study of T cells in Graves' hyperthyroidism and ophthalmopathy. The study, taken as a whole, reports: Blood also carried most thyroid clonotypes expanded above 0.001.

Amplified TCR beta CDR3 regions derived from RNA transcripts. HTBI primers were the set used in a first-round RT-PCR of the TCR CDR3. From the multiplex PCR reads, TCRdb called clonotypes with MiXCR, one entry per CDR3 protein. The sample has just over 550,000 distinct CDR3 sequences, about 43% seen once. Graves' hyperthyroidism showing no ophthalmopathy progression within 18 months was considered stable. A patient was excluded if there was uncontrolled infection, other autoimmune disease, pregnancy or lactation. Diagnosis rested on symptoms, serum thyroxine and TRAb, thyroid ultrasound, and orbital computed tomography. This CDR3 contains 14 residues. CDR1 is SGHTA, CDR2 FQGNSA, per germline. Trimming took 3 bases from V and 1 from J, leaving 9 bases between them. This clonotype was observed a handful of times. Its antigen is as yet unknown.

The sequenced material came from peripheral blood or thyroid tissue (not recorded which). V is TRBV7-2 and J is TRBJ1-1; D gene ambiguous. The receptor was isolated from a woman between 18 and 29 years old with Graves' hyperthyroidism. The CDR3 sequence is CASSFRAPNTEAFF. DNA for the CDR3: TGTGCCAGCAGCTTTCGGGCCCCGAACACTGAAGCTTTCTTT.